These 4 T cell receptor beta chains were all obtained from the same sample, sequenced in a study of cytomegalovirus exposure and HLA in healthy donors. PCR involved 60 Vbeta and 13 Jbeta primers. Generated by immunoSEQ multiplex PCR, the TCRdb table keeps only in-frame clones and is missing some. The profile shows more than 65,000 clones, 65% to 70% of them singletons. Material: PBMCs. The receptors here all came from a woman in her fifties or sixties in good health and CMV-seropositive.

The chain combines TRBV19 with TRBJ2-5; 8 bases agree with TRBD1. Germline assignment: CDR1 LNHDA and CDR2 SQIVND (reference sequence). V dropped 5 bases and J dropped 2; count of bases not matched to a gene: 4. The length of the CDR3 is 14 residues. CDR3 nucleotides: TGTGCCAGTAGTTTCAACAGGGGGCAAGAGACCCAGTACTTC. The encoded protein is CASSFNRGQETQYF.

CDR3 coding DNA: TGTGCCAGCAGTTTGGTGGGACAGGGGCTGGCAGATACGCAGTATTTT. It is translated as CASSLVGQGLADTQYF. V is TRBV28 and J is TRBJ2-3, with 10 bases matching TRBD1. CDR1 is MDHEN, CDR2 SYDVKM, per germline. The junction had 7 bases not matched to a gene; V was cut back by 3 bases and J by 4 bases. CDR3 length: 16 residues.

CDR3 region: CASSQEQASGVYNEQFF. The CDR3, as DNA: TGTGCCAGCAGCCAAGAGCAAGCTAGCGGGGTCTACAATGAGCAGTTCTTC. The J gene is TRBJ2-1, the V gene TRBV4-2; 9 bases map to TRBD2. The ends lost 0 bases at V and 3 bases at J; junction bases unmatched: 6. This CDR3 is built from 17 residues. Germline values: CDR1 LGHNA, CDR2 YNFKEQ.

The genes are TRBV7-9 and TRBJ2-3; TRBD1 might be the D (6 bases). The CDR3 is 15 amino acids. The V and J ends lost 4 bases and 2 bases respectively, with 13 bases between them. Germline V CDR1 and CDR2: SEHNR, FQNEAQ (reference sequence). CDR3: CASSWDNQYTDTQYF. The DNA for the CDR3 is TGTGCCAGCAGCTGGGACAACCAATACACAGATACGCAGTATTTT. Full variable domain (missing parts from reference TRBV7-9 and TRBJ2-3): DTGVSQNPRHKITKRGQNVTFRCDPISEHNRLYWYRQTLGQGPEFLTYFQNEAQLEKSRLLSDRFSAERPKGSFSTLEIQRTEQGDSAMYLCASSWDNQYTDTQYFGPGTRLTVL.